This T cell receptor beta chain was observed in a study of ipilimumab plus nivolumab after autologous stem cell transplantation. Study overall: Median doses per patient: roughly five ipilimumab, about eight nivolumab.

Checkpoint therapy with ipilimumab 1 mg/kg began 14 to 28 days after transplant. Patients received nivolumab 3 mg/kg at weeks 1, 4, 7, 10, then fortnightly to week 26. The length of the CDR3 is 17 residues. The germline V gene encodes CDR1 LGHNA and CDR2 YNFKEQ. The ends were cut back, 4 bases at V and 0 bases at J, with 15 bases in the middle. Sequencing used immunoSEQ multiplex PCR; TCRdb keeps in-frame clones, though not all of them. The repertoire holds about 16,000 clones, with less than 75% as singletons. Study-level points and caveats: Authors suggest TCR repertoire, Treg phenotype and gut microbiota support further study.

About this clone: Its antigen remains unidentified.

The rearrangement uses TRBV4-2 and TRBJ2-2; a possible D gene is TRBD2 (5 bases). Sequencing used PBMCs, obtained in a trial of ipilimumab plus nivolumab as post-transplant consolidation. This clonotype originated in a male donor with diffuse large B-cell lymphoma. The CDR3 coding sequence is TGTGCCAGCAGCCTCGAACCCTTCGGGGCGAACACCGGGGAGCTGTTTTTT. Translating gives CASSLEPFGANTGELFF.